The 24 T cell receptor beta chains reported below all come from one sample, sequenced in a study of control samples from healthy donors and cancer patients (dated by TCRdb to the early 2020s). Library preparation was by the immunoSEQ multiplex PCR assay. Entries here come from immuneACCESS through TCRdb and include only in-frame sequences with V and J called. Some clones fail to appear in such tables; in the studies checked, an unresolved V gene covers under half of the shortfall, and the cause of the remainder is unknown. The sample table lists around 250,000 clones, roughly 80% of them with a count of one. The top ten hold roughly 14% of the sample. Sequenced input: PBMCs. The receptors stem from a woman aged 55 to 70 with lung cancer.

The chain uses TRBV11-3 and TRBJ1-5; D not certain. The length of the CDR3 is 13 residues. Germline V gives CDR1 SGHNT, CDR2 YENEEA. Trimming left V 1 base short and J 5 bases short, with 6 bases between. The CDR3 here is CASSLGGDQPQHF. The CDR3 DNA follows: TGTGCCAGCAGCTTAGGTGGAGATCAGCCCCAGCATTTT.

V and J are TRBV6-5 and TRBJ2-1; D might be TRBD2 (5 bases). The length of the CDR3 is 15 residues. Germline V gives CDR1 MNHEY, CDR2 SVGAGI. Between the trimmed V and J ends, which lost 2 bases and 7 bases, there was a span of 15 bases. Here the CDR3 reads CASSYGLANGNEQFF. CDR3 sequence (DNA): TGTGCCAGCAGTTACGGGCTAGCTAACGGGAATGAGCAGTTCTTC.

V usage is TRBV7-6 and J usage is TRBJ2-3; 15 nucleotides line up with TRBD2. This CDR3 comprises 20 residues. The V gene end was trimmed by 4 bases and the J gene end by 0 bases; junction bases not matched to a gene: 11. CDR1 and CDR2 from the germline V gene are SGHVS and FNYEAQ. DNA for the CDR3: TGTGCCAGCAGCTCGGGACTAGCGGGGGGCCACCGGGCTAGCACAGATACGCAGTATTTT. Encoded protein: CASSSGLAGGHRASTDTQYF.

The chain carries TRBV7-9 and TRBJ2-7; 7 positions agree with TRBD2. CDR1 is SEHNR and CDR2 is FQNEAQ in the germline V gene (reference sequence). The trim removed 5 bases at V and 3 bases at J, leaving 7 bases unmatched. The CDR3 covers 14 residues. The CDR3 nucleotides are TGTGCCAGCAGCGCCTCGGGGGGAGGCTACGAGCAGTACTTC. Its protein is CASSASGGGYEQYF.

DNA of the CDR3: TGTGCCAGTAGGACCGGGACAGGTGGCTATGGCTACACCTTC. Its protein is CASRTGTGGYGYTF. The rearrangement uses TRBV19 and TRBJ1-2; TRBD1 aligns across 8 bases. With 6 bases clipped from V and 4 bases from J, the junction kept 7 bases outside the gene matches. Looked up from germline, CDR1 is LNHDA and CDR2 is SQIVND (reference sequence). This CDR3 is built from 14 residues. The variable domain in full, completed from reference TRBV19 and TRBJ1-2, reads DGGITQSPKYLFRKEGQNVTLSCEQNLNHDAMYWYRQDPGQGLRLIYYSQIVNDFQKGDIAEGYSVSREKKESFPLTVTSAQKNPTAFYLCASRTGTGGYGYTFGSGTRLTVV.

J is TRBJ2-5 and V is TRBV7-2; D might be TRBD2 (5 bases). Trimming stripped 5 bases from V and 5 bases from J, with 12 bases between. This CDR3 is 13 amino acids long. Germline values: CDR1 SGHTA, CDR2 FQGNSA. CDR3 protein: CASSPSSWETQYF. CDR3 nucleotides: TGTGCCAGCAGCCCTAGCTCGTGGGAGACCCAGTACTTC.

As regards this clone: At one end the junction does not follow the germline gene, possibly because of a read error. The V call is TRBV28, the J call TRBJ2-7; D remains unclear. Germline CDR1 reads MDHEN; CDR2 reads SYDVKM. This CDR3 region has 13 residues. CDR3 in amino acids: CASSSPHELSPFF. Here the CDR3 DNA reads TGTGCCAGCAGTTCACCACACGAACTTAGCCCGTTCTTC.

The chain couples TRBV5-1 to TRBJ1-1; no firm D call. V was cut by 4 bases and J by 6 bases, with 13 bases left in between. The CDR3 consists of 13 residues. Germline CDR1 and CDR2: SGHRS and YFSETQ. The CDR3 loop is CASSQTGSSEAFF. In DNA, the CDR3 is TGCGCCAGCAGCCAAACCGGGTCCTCTGAAGCTTTCTTT.

This chain links TRBV24-1 with TRBJ2-7; tentative D call: TRBD1 (6 bases). Germline V gene data show CDR1 as KGHDR and CDR2 as SFDVKD. The V end lost 6 bases, the J end lost 9 bases, and 11 bases lay between the germline ends. The CDR3 has 11 amino acids. The CDR3 DNA reads TGTGCCACCAGTAATGGGGGCGCGCAGTACTTC. Its protein product is CATSNGGAQYF.

This chain uses TRBV3-1 (or the pseudogene TRBV3-2) with TRBJ2-7; TRBD1 is a possible D gene (6 bases). Trimming stripped 0 bases from V and 2 bases from J, with 14 bases between. CDR3 size: 16 residues. Germline values: CDR1 LGHDT, CDR2 YNNKEL (reference sequence). In nucleotides, the CDR3 is TGTGCCAGCAGCCAAGATGGCGGCCAGGGGACCTACGAGCAGTACTTC. Encoded protein: CASSQDGGQGTYEQYF.

The V gene is TRBV5-1, the J gene TRBJ2-5; TRBD2 might be the D (7 bases). Trimming cost V 3 bases and J 3 bases, with 12 bases left between them. Germline V gives CDR1 SGHRS, CDR2 YFSETQ. This CDR3 is built from 14 residues. CDR3 sequence (DNA): TGCGCCAGCAGCTGGGGGGGGCCTGAAGAGACCCAGTACTTC. Translating it yields CASSWGGPEETQYF.

The genes are TRBV5-8 and TRBJ2-3; D call uncertain. This CDR3 region has 10 residues. Trimming took off 7 bases at V and 2 bases at J, with 2 bases between the two ends. CDR1 is SGHTS, CDR2 YDEGEE, per germline. In DNA, the CDR3 is TGTGCCAGCTACACAGATACGCAGTATTTT. Encoded protein: CASYTDTQYF.

This clone was recorded a few times. The chain links TRBV15 to TRBJ2-3, with D possibly TRBD2 on 5 matching bases. CDR1 is LNHNV, CDR2 YYDKDF, per germline (reference sequence). This CDR3 is 15 amino acids long. The V end was cut by 6 bases, the J end by 1 base, with 14 bases between. The CDR3 spells CATRLRVEGTDTQYF. The CDR3 DNA follows: TGTGCCACCAGGTTGAGGGTGGAGGGCACAGATACGCAGTATTTT.

The chain recombines TRBV10-1 with TRBJ2-7, with no clear D. CDR3 length equals 13 residues. V lost 5 bases to trimming and J lost 4 bases, with 12 bases between them. CDR1 is WNHNN, CDR2 SYGVQD, per germline (reference sequence). The CDR3 loop reads CASSPEAAYEQYF. The CDR3 DNA reads TGCGCCAGCAGTCCCGAGGCCGCGTACGAGCAGTACTTC.

This chain links TRBV9 with TRBJ2-7; 8 nucleotides agree with TRBD1. Germline CDR1 is SGDLS and CDR2 is YYNGEE. The CDR3 runs 13 residues. The J segment lost 6 bases and the V segment lost 0 bases, leaving 2 bases of the junction unmatched. This CDR3 reads CASSVGTGREQYF. The CDR3 DNA reads TGTGCCAGCAGCGTAGGGACAGGGCGCGAGCAGTACTTC.

V gene TRBV5-1 combines with J gene TRBJ2-7; TRBD1 is a possible D gene (5 bases). This CDR3 contains 14 residues. Germline-derived CDR1 and CDR2 are SGHRS and YFSETQ. V shed 4 bases and J shed 2 bases, with 13 bases lying between them. CDR3 DNA sequence: TGCGCCAGCAGCAGCGCGGCAGGGCCCTACGAGCAGTACTTC. The encoded protein is CASSSAAGPYEQYF.

This clone has just a few counts. This sequence joins TRBV10-3 and TRBJ1-2; D might be TRBD1 (5 bases). Trimming removed 6 bases at V and 6 bases at J, with 17 bases between. The germline gives CDR1 ENHRY, CDR2 SYGVKD. This CDR3 has 14 residues. Here the CDR3 reads CAISAVEGSHGYTF. The CDR3 region has the DNA TGTGCCATCAGCGCGGTCGAGGGGAGTCATGGCTACACCTTC.

The genes are TRBV10-3 and TRBJ2-2; D is perhaps TRBD1 (5 bases). V dropped 11 bases and J dropped 1 base, with 8 bases sitting between them. CDR3 size: 12 residues. Germline loops: CDR1 ENHRY, CDR2 SYGVKD. The CDR3 nucleotides are TGTGCCGTAACAGGGAACACCGGGGAGCTGTTTTTT. It is translated as CAVTGNTGELFF.

The V and J genes are TRBV12-3 or TRBV12-4 and TRBJ2-3; the D is unclear. The CDR3 is 12 residues long. V was pared by 4 bases and J by 11 bases, with 13 bases between. This chain's CDR3 is CASSYNRIGQYF. The DNA of the CDR3 is TGTGCCAGCAGTTACAACCGGATCGGGCAGTATTTT.

The chain carries TRBV2 and TRBJ1-2; D ambiguous. The V gene lost 3 bases and the J gene lost 4 bases, with 15 bases spanning the gap. This CDR3 comprises 15 residues. In germline, CDR1 is SNHLY, CDR2 FYNNEI. CDR3 in DNA: TGTGCCAGCAGTGAGGCCCGCGCGGGCAGCTATGGCTACACCTTC. Residues: CASSEARAGSYGYTF.

This sequence joins TRBV19 and TRBJ1-1; D uncertain. The CDR3 contains 15 residues. V gave up 1 base and J gave up 1 base, with 10 bases separating them. The germline V gene has CDR1 LNHDA and CDR2 SQIVND (reference sequence). CDR3 in amino acids: CASSIVYGSNTEAFF. CDR3 DNA sequence: TGTGCCAGTAGTATAGTTTACGGTTCGAACACTGAAGCTTTCTTT.

V is TRBV28 and J is TRBJ2-3; the match to TRBD1 covers 10 bases. Germline CDR1 is MDHEN and CDR2 is SYDVKM. V was clipped by 6 bases and J by 3 bases; unmatched bases: 6. The CDR3 runs 15 residues. The CDR3: CASSEWTGGTDTQYF. The CDR3 DNA reads TGTGCCAGCAGCGAGTGGACAGGGGGAACAGATACGCAGTATTTT.

V gene TRBV28 combines with J gene TRBJ2-7; D may be TRBD2 (5 bases). Per germline, CDR1 MDHEN and CDR2 SYDVKM. This CDR3 is built from 14 residues. V gave up 8 bases and J gave up 0 bases, with 14 bases separating them. CDR3 in amino acids: CASQTGGSSYEQYF. The CDR3, as DNA: TGTGCCAGCCAAACGGGTGGGAGCTCCTACGAGCAGTACTTC. Full variable domain (outside the CDR3, taken from reference TRBV28 and TRBJ2-7): DVKVTQSSRYLVKRTGEKVFLECVQDMDHENMFWYRQDPGLGLRLIYFSYDVKMKEKGDIPEGYSVSREKKERFSLILESASTNQTSMYLCASQTGGSSYEQYFGPGTRLTVT.

This clone occurred a few times. This sequence joins TRBV19 and TRBJ2-5; D remains unclear. V gave up 3 bases and J gave up 2 bases, with 4 bases separating them. CDR1 LNHDA and CDR2 SQIVND come from the germline V gene (reference sequence). The CDR3 is 12 residues long. The CDR3 spells CASSMTQETQYF. CDR3 coding DNA: TGTGCCAGTAGTATGACGCAAGAGACCCAGTACTTC.